Below, 22 T cell receptor beta chains from the same sample are listed, as sequenced in a study of neurological immune-mediated disorders. One entry per CDR3 protein results from TCRdb running MiXCR on the 5' RACE reads. The repertoire holds about 80,000 distinct CDR3 sequences, with 5.8% as singletons. Time point in this sample: longitudinal time-point 2. Sequenced: PBMCs. These receptors were taken from a woman aged 55-69 years with multiple sclerosis.

There are many counts of this clonotype. This chain connects TRBV20-1 to TRBJ2-4; D gene unclear. The V end lost 1 base, the J end lost 9 bases, and 19 bases lay between the germline ends. Germline V gene data show CDR1 as DFQATT and CDR2 as SNEGSKA (reference sequence). This CDR3 is built from 15 residues. The CDR3 DNA reads as TGCAGTGCTAGAGGGGAAGGGTCCTCTAGTGTCATTCAGTACTTC. It is translated as CSARGEGSSSVIQYF.

The J gene is TRBJ2-7, the V gene TRBV5-8; possibly TRBD1 for D (5 bases). The CDR3 covers 15 residues. V lost 4 bases, J lost 1 base, and 15 bases lay in between. Germline V gene lookup returns CDR1 SGHTS and CDR2 YDEGEE. CDR3 sequence (DNA): TGTGCCAGCAGCCCTTCCCTCCAGGGTTCCTACGAGCAGTACTTC. Translation: CASSPSLQGSYEQYF.

There are a few counts of this clonotype. The chain combines TRBV19 with TRBJ2-1; no definite D call. V lost 4 bases and J lost 8, with 12 bases in between. The CDR3 has 13 amino acids. Germline-derived CDR1 and CDR2 are LNHDA and SQIVND (reference sequence). The chain's CDR3 is CASSKAGIHEQFF. DNA for the CDR3: TGTGCCAGTAGTAAGGCTGGGATTCATGAGCAGTTCTTC. The full variable domain, rest sourced from reference TRBV19 and TRBJ2-1, is DGGITQSPKYLFRKEGQNVTLSCEQNLNHDAMYWYRQDPGQGLRLIYYSQIVNDFQKGDIAEGYSVSREKKESFPLTVTSAQKNPTAFYLCASSKAGIHEQFFGPGTRLTVL.

This clonotype was picked up many times. The chain combines TRBV28 with TRBJ2-7; 12 bases line up with TRBD1. Germline V gene data show CDR1 as MDHEN and CDR2 as SYDVKM. The CDR3 extends over 16 amino acids. The trim removed 6 bases at V and 4 bases at J, leaving 10 bases unmatched. In DNA, the CDR3 is TGTGCCAGCAGAACCTCCGGGACAGGGGGCAGGTACGAGCAGTACTTC. This codes for CASRTSGTGGRYEQYF.

This clonotype was seen repeatedly, ten times or more. This sequence joins TRBV5-5 and TRBJ2-4; 7 bases match TRBD2. This CDR3 is 16 amino acids long. Germline trimming cut 2 bases from V and 6 bases from J; bases unmatched to any gene: 11. CDR1 is SGHKS, CDR2 YYEKEE, per germline (reference sequence). CDR3 residues: CASSLNSLAGGNIQYF. The CDR3 DNA follows: TGTGCCAGCAGCTTAAACTCTTTAGCGGGCGGAAACATTCAGTACTTC. Full variable domain (rest looked up from reference TRBV5-5 and TRBJ2-4): DAGVTQSPTHLIKTRGQQVTLRCSPISGHKSVSWYQQVLGQGPQFIFQYYEKEERGRGNFPDRFSARQFPNYSSELNVNALLLGDSALYLCASSLNSLAGGNIQYFGAGTRLSVL.

The sample holds many counts of this clonotype. The V and J genes are TRBV5-5 and TRBJ2-7, with TRBD1 identical over 11 bases. Germline loops: CDR1 SGHKS, CDR2 YYEKEE (reference sequence). Germline trimming cut 2 bases from V and 6 bases from J; bases unmatched to any gene: 4. The CDR3 totals 14 residues. CDR3 nucleotides: TGTGCCAGCAGCTTTCGGACAGGGGGCTTCGAGCAGTACTTC. Its protein is CASSFRTGGFEQYF.

The chain has TRBV2 and TRBJ2-5; D is unclear. The germline V and J ends were trimmed by 3 bases and 4 bases, with 15 bases remaining between them. Germline V CDR1 and CDR2: SNHLY, FYNNEI. The CDR3 contains 15 residues. CDR3 DNA sequence: TGTGCCAGCAGTGACTCAGGATGGGTAGGAGAGACCCAGTACTTC. The encoded protein is CASSDSGWVGETQYF.

This clonotype was seen at least ten times. V gene TRBV28 combines with J gene TRBJ1-1; D gene uncertain. The CDR3 runs 12 residues. The V end lost 3 bases, the J end lost 10 bases, and 12 bases lay between the germline ends. Per the germline V gene, CDR1 is MDHEN and CDR2 is SYDVKM. The CDR3 coding sequence is TGTGCCAGCAGTTTCTATGGGCGCGGAGCTTTCTTT. Residues: CASSFYGRGAFF.

This clonotype was seen a handful of times. The chain links TRBV6-1 to TRBJ1-1; possibly TRBD1 for D (6 bases). This CDR3 contains 14 residues. CDR1 is MNHNS and CDR2 is SASEGT in the germline V gene. V gave up 7 bases and J gave up 1 base, with 13 bases separating them. This chain's CDR3 is CASNTGFGNTEAFF. CDR3 coding DNA: TGTGCCAGCAACACAGGGTTCGGGAACACTGAAGCTTTCTTT.

This clonotype was seen many times. This chain joins TRBV20-1 and TRBJ2-3, with D unclear. There are 16 residues in the CDR3. Per germline, CDR1 DFQATT and CDR2 SNEGSKA (reference sequence). Trimming shortened V by 6 bases and J by 1 base, and 20 bases separated the two germline ends. This chain's CDR3 is CSARINGRVGTDTQYF. CDR3 sequence (DNA): TGCAGTGCCAGGATCAACGGCCGGGTGGGCACAGATACGCAGTATTTT.

In this sample, this clonotype turned up a few times. This sequence joins TRBV18 and TRBJ1-2; D might be TRBD1 (5 bases). The V gene lost 2 bases and the J gene lost 7 bases, with 11 bases spanning the gap. Germline V gene sequence: CDR1 KGHSH, CDR2 LQKENI. The CDR3 contains 13 residues. CDR3 bases: TGTGCCAGCTCACCAGATCAGGGATCTGGCTACACCTTC. It codes for CASSPDQGSGYTF.

This clonotype was observed many times. The chain uses TRBV5-1 and TRBJ2-2, with 7 bases matching TRBD2. The CDR3 loop spans 15 amino acids. V lost 7 bases, J lost 4 bases, and 10 bases stayed unmatched. The germline V gene has CDR1 SGHRS and CDR2 YFSETQ. The CDR3 bases are TGCGCCAGCGCACTTACTAGCGTGGGCACCGGGGAGCTGTTTTTT. Translated: CASALTSVGTGELFF. Full variable domain (remainder filled in from reference TRBV5-1 and TRBJ2-2): KAGVTQTPRYLIKTRGQQVTLSCSPISGHRSVSWYQQTPGQGLQFLFEYFSETQRNKGNFPGRFSGRQFSNSRSEMNVSTLELGDSALYLCASALTSVGTGELFFGEGSRLTVL.

This clonotype occurred many times. The CDR3 spells CASSFSIEQFF. The CDR3 DNA is TGTGCCAGCAGCTTTTCGATTGAGCAGTTCTTC. V and J are TRBV5-6 and TRBJ2-1; D gene ambiguous. Germline CDR1 SGHDT, CDR2 YYEEEE. The CDR3 is 11 amino acids. V was clipped by 2 bases and J by 9 bases, with 6 bases between them.

This clonotype was recorded many times. The rearrangement uses TRBV5-1 and TRBJ2-7, with D perhaps TRBD2 (6 bases). The V gene lost 4 bases and the J gene lost 1 base, with 18 bases spanning the gap. Germline assignment: CDR1 SGHRS and CDR2 YFSETQ. The CDR3 covers 16 residues. The chain's CDR3 is CASSRRAAQVSYEQYF. In nucleotides, the CDR3 is TGCGCCAGCAGCCGGAGGGCAGCTCAAGTTTCCTACGAGCAGTACTTC.

The sample holds many counts of this clonotype. The V and J genes are TRBV20-1 and TRBJ1-4; possible D gene TRBD1, 5 bases. V shed 5 bases and J shed 8 bases, with 9 bases lying between them. The length of the CDR3 is 11 residues. Per the germline V gene, CDR1 is DFQATT and CDR2 is SNEGSKA (reference sequence). In DNA, the CDR3 is TGCAGTGCTGGGGGAAAAGAAAAACTGTTTTTT. Its protein is CSAGGKEKLFF.

This clonotype was found many times. The chain links TRBV27 to TRBJ1-6, with D uncertain. The germline V gene has CDR1 MNHEY and CDR2 SMNVEV (reference sequence). Trimming took off 5 bases at V and 7 bases at J, with 12 bases between the two ends. This CDR3 comprises 14 residues. CDR3 sequence (DNA): TGTGCCAGCAGTCCCCACCACGGGAATTCACCCCTCCACTTT. It translates to CASSPHHGNSPLHF.

This clonotype was counted ten times or more. The chain has TRBV29-1 and TRBJ1-1; 10 positions agree with TRBD1. Germline CDR1 and CDR2: SQVTM and ANQGSEA. With 6 bases clipped from V and 5 bases from J, the junction kept 3 bases outside the gene matches. CDR3 length: 12 amino acids. This CDR3 is CSVRQGATEAFF. In nucleotides, the CDR3 is TGCAGCGTGCGACAGGGGGCTACTGAAGCTTTCTTT. Looking up the rest from reference TRBV29-1 and TRBJ1-1 gives the full variable domain: SAVISQKPSRDICQRGTSLTIQCQVDSQVTMMFWYRQQPGQSLTLIATANQGSEATYESGFVIDKFPISRPNLTFSTLTVSNMSPEDSSIYLCSVRQGATEAFFGQGTRLTVV.

This clonotype has at least ten counts. V and J are TRBV20-1 and TRBJ2-3; D perhaps matches TRBD2 (6 bases). The germline V gene has CDR1 DFQATT and CDR2 SNEGSKA (reference sequence). V lost 1 base to trimming and J lost 2 bases, with 13 bases between them. This CDR3 is built from 15 residues. Here the CDR3 reads CSARGWDFNTDTQYF. CDR3 nucleotide sequence: TGCAGTGCTAGAGGGTGGGACTTCAACACAGATACGCAGTATTTT.

This clonotype was found many times. The chain joins TRBV5-1 to TRBJ1-2, with D perhaps TRBD1 (5 bases). The CDR3 totals 15 residues. The germline V and J ends were trimmed by 0 bases and 7 bases, with 16 bases remaining between them. Looked up from germline, CDR1 is SGHRS and CDR2 is YFSETQ. Here the CDR3 DNA reads TGCGCCAGCAGCTTGGTGGTAGGGACCGGCTCTGGCTACACCTTC. It specifies CASSLVVGTGSGYTF.

This clonotype was counted many times. The genes are TRBV24-1 and TRBJ1-6, with D hard to call. The CDR3 loop spans 13 amino acids. Germline V gene lookup returns CDR1 KGHDR and CDR2 SFDVKD. V lost 9 bases, J lost 9 bases, and 14 bases lay in between. CDR3 DNA sequence: TGTGCCACCCAGGAAACTTGGGTTTCACCCCTCCACTTT. This gives the protein CATQETWVSPLHF.

In this sample, this clonotype turned up many times. The CDR3 region has the DNA TGTGCCAGCAGTCCGAGGGGGCAGGCGAGTGAAAAACTGTTTTTT. Amino acids: CASSPRGQASEKLFF. V is TRBV12-3 or TRBV12-4 and J is TRBJ1-4, with 7 positions matching TRBD1. The CDR3 extends over 15 amino acids. Germline trimming cut 5 bases from V and 7 bases from J; bases unmatched to any gene: 10.

This clonotype was seen repeatedly, ten times or more. The chain joins TRBV7-8 to TRBJ1-3; a possible D gene is TRBD1 (6 bases). CDR1 is SGHVS, CDR2 FQNEAQ, per germline. V dropped 4 bases and J dropped 0 bases, with 10 bases sitting between them. This CDR3 region has 15 residues. The CDR3 protein is CASSSGVNSGNTIYF. In DNA, the CDR3 is TGTGCCAGCAGCTCAGGGGTGAACTCTGGAAACACCATATATTTT.